The 29 T cell receptor beta chains below were found in one sample sequenced in a study of blood T cell repertoires in COVID-19. Generated by immunoSEQ multiplex PCR, the TCRdb table keeps only in-frame clones and is missing some. The repertoire holds some 53,000 clones, around 90% seen once, with over 3% in the top ten. Sequenced sample: peripheral blood. Source of these receptors: a human donor in a cohort sampled during active COVID-19.

J is TRBJ1-2 and V is TRBV18, with D unresolved. The CDR3 is 14 residues long. V shed 3 bases and J shed 2 bases, with 10 bases lying between them. From germline, CDR1 is KGHSH and CDR2 LQKENI. The CDR3 DNA follows: TGTGCCAGCTCACCGGGCGGGGTAAACTATGGCTACACCTTC. Translation: CASSPGGVNYGYTF.

The rearrangement uses TRBV7-2 and TRBJ1-2; no firm D call. Germline CDR1 SGHTA, CDR2 FQGNSA. V shed 8 bases and J shed 0 bases, with 10 bases lying between them. The CDR3 contains 13 residues. This chain's CDR3 is CASSKYTNYGYTF. CDR3 sequence (DNA): TGTGCCAGCTCCAAATACACTAACTATGGCTACACCTTC.

The rearrangement joins TRBV19 to TRBJ1-4; D is perhaps TRBD1 (6 bases). Germline loops: CDR1 LNHDA, CDR2 SQIVND (reference sequence). This CDR3 region has 14 residues. Between the trimmed V and J ends, which lost 11 bases and 0 bases, there was a span of 13 bases. CDR3 in amino acids: CAGQQGPTNEKLFF. Written as DNA, the CDR3 is TGTGCCGGCCAACAGGGACCAACTAATGAAAAACTGTTTTTT.

There are a few counts of this clone. The chain recombines TRBV11-2 with TRBJ2-5; 8 nucleotides align to TRBD2. The CDR3 loop spans 17 amino acids. The germline CDR1 and CDR2 sequences are SGHAT and FQNNGV. Trimming at V came to 5 bases and at J to 4 bases, leaving 15 bases not matched to a gene. The CDR3 loop reads CASSPSTFAGGPETQYF. The CDR3 DNA reads TGTGCCAGCAGCCCCTCAACTTTTGCGGGAGGACCAGAGACCCAGTACTTC.

The rearrangement uses TRBV28 and TRBJ1-6; 9 bases align to TRBD1. This CDR3 comprises 13 residues. Looked up from germline, CDR1 is MDHEN and CDR2 is SYDVKM. V lost 8 bases and J lost 7; bases outside the gene matches: 3. This CDR3 is CASQDRGNSPLHF. The CDR3 DNA follows: TGTGCCAGCCAAGACAGGGGGAATTCACCCCTCCACTTT.

This clone was seen just once. This chain links TRBV9 with TRBJ2-3, with 11 bases that match TRBD2. This CDR3 contains 16 residues. J was trimmed by 3 bases and V by 0 bases; bases with no gene match: 3. CDR1 is SGDLS, CDR2 YYNGEE, per germline. CDR3 DNA: TGTGCCAGCAGCGTAGGTCTAGCGGGAGGAACAGATACGCAGTATTTT. Its translation: CASSVGLAGGTDTQYF.

The gene calls are TRBV11-2 and TRBJ2-7, with 9 bases lining up with TRBD2. The ends lost 5 bases at V and 4 bases at J; junction bases unmatched: 12. Germline CDR1 and CDR2: SGHAT and FQNNGV. The CDR3 consists of 16 residues. The CDR3 nucleotides read TGTGCCAGCAGCACCCTAGCGGGGAGACATTTATACGAGCAGTACTTC. Encoded protein: CASSTLAGRHLYEQYF. Full variable domain (outside the CDR3, taken from reference TRBV11-2 and TRBJ2-7): EAGVAQSPRYKIIEKRQSVAFWCNPISGHATLYWYQQILGQGPKLLIQFQNNGVVDDSQLPKDRFSAERLKGVDSTLKIQPAKLEDSAVYLCASSTLAGRHLYEQYFGPGTRLTVT.

This chain connects TRBV30 to TRBJ2-7; tentatively, D is TRBD2 (6 bases). The germline CDR1 and CDR2 sequences are GTSNPN and SVGIG (reference sequence). This CDR3 spans 16 amino acids. Deletions cut 1 base from V and 2 bases from J, with 18 bases between. CDR3 nucleotide sequence: TGTGCCTGGAGTGCTGGGTTGCGGACTACCACCTACGAGCAGTACTTC. It codes for CAWSAGLRTTTYEQYF.

The chain's CDR3 is CASSRRADSSYEQYF. CDR3 nucleotide sequence: TGTGCCAGCAGCCGAAGAGCGGACAGCTCCTACGAGCAGTACTTC. This chain links TRBV11-2 with TRBJ2-7; D perhaps matches TRBD1 (6 bases). V shed 5 bases and J shed 0 bases, with 14 bases lying between them. The CDR3 loop spans 15 amino acids. CDR1 and CDR2 (germline): SGHAT, FQNNGV.

This clone was observed a few times. The J gene is TRBJ1-6, the V gene TRBV6-5; 7 bases are a match to TRBD1. With 8 bases clipped from V and 4 bases from J, the junction kept 5 bases outside the gene matches. There are 14 residues in the CDR3. Germline V gene lookup returns CDR1 MNHEY and CDR2 SVGAGI. CDR3 sequence reads: CASLTGPYNSPLHF. The CDR3 DNA follows: TGTGCCAGCTTGACAGGGCCGTATAATTCACCCCTCCACTTT.

The chain carries TRBV5-1 and TRBJ2-3; D not resolved. This CDR3 region has 13 residues. The germline V and J ends were trimmed by 1 base and 1 base, with 4 bases remaining between them. The germline gives CDR1 SGHRS, CDR2 YFSETQ. The CDR3 DNA reads TGCGCCAGCAGCTTGTCTGGCACAGATACGCAGTATTTT. It yields the protein CASSLSGTDTQYF.

The CDR3 region is CASSGVAGSNQPQHF. The CDR3 DNA follows: TGTGCCAGCAGTGGGGTGGCGGGGAGCAATCAGCCCCAGCATTTT. The chain recombines TRBV2 with TRBJ1-5; no reliable D call. The germline V and J ends were trimmed by 4 bases and 1 base, with 11 bases remaining between them. The CDR3 consists of 15 residues. Per the germline V gene, CDR1 is SNHLY and CDR2 is FYNNEI.

This rearrangement joins TRBV3-1 (or the pseudogene TRBV3-2) to TRBJ2-5; 10 bases fit TRBD2. Losses at the gene ends were 4 bases for V and 6 bases for J; bases not matched to a gene: 8. Germline CDR1 LGHDT, CDR2 YNNKEL (reference sequence). This CDR3 region has 15 residues. CDR3 residues: CASSREGLARKTQYF. CDR3 nucleotides: TGTGCCAGCAGCCGCGAGGGACTAGCGCGGAAGACCCAGTACTTC.

The V and J genes are TRBV6-5 and TRBJ2-1; 7 bases agree with TRBD1. V shed 6 bases and J 1 base; nucleotides not matched to a gene: 3. The germline gives CDR1 MNHEY, CDR2 SVGAGI. The CDR3 is 14 residues long. CDR3 sequence (DNA): TGTGCCAGCAGCACAGGGGTATCCTACAATGAGCAGTTCTTC. Translating it yields CASSTGVSYNEQFF.

This chain connects TRBV7-3 to TRBJ2-7; 9 bases agree with TRBD2. The CDR3 contains 15 residues. Losses at the gene ends were 0 bases for V and 4 bases for J; bases not matched to a gene: 4. Per germline, CDR1 SGHTA and CDR2 FQGTGA. CDR3 coding DNA: TGTGCCAGCAGCTTAACGGCGGGAGGGCTGTACGAGCAGTACTTC. This gives the protein CASSLTAGGLYEQYF.

This rearrangement joins TRBV5-6 to TRBJ1-1; tentatively, D is TRBD1 (5 bases). The CDR3 loop spans 15 amino acids. Trimming removed 10 bases from V and 4 bases from J, with 23 bases in between. The germline V gene has CDR1 SGHDT and CDR2 YYEEEE. The chain's CDR3 is CASRWRAPGGTEAFF. CDR3 DNA: TGTGCCTCACGGTGGCGGGCCCCGGGGGGCACTGAAGCTTTCTTT.

The chain employs TRBV5-6 and TRBJ2-4, with TRBD1 matching over 8 bases. With V trimmed by 1 base and J by 3 bases, 3 bases remained unmatched. CDR1 is SGHDT, CDR2 YYEEEE, per germline. The CDR3 sequence is 15 residues long. The CDR3 DNA reads as TGTGCCAGCAGCTTGATGACAGGGGACAAAAACATTCAGTACTTC. Translated: CASSLMTGDKNIQYF.

The chain joins TRBV27 to TRBJ2-7; 7 nucleotides agree with TRBD1. V gave up 5 bases and J gave up 2 bases; unmatched junction bases: 3. The CDR3 length is 13 residues. CDR1 is MNHEY and CDR2 is SMNVEV in the germline V gene (reference sequence). The CDR3: CASSETGTYEQYF. The CDR3 DNA is TGTGCCAGCAGTGAGACAGGGACCTACGAGCAGTACTTC.

The rearrangement links TRBV7-9 to TRBJ2-1; D might be TRBD2 (6 bases). Germline lookup yields CDR1 SEHNR and CDR2 FQNEAQ (reference sequence). Trimming removed 7 bases at V and 15 bases at J, with 19 bases between. The CDR3 sequence is 12 residues long. The CDR3, as DNA: TGTGCCAGCACCCCCTCCGGACGGGAGTTGTTCTTC. This gives the protein CASTPSGRELFF.

This chain uses TRBV13 with TRBJ2-7; 8 nucleotides line up with TRBD2. Germline CDR1 reads PRHDT; CDR2 reads FYEKMQ (reference sequence). The J segment lost 7 bases and the V segment lost 2 bases, leaving 7 bases of the junction unmatched. This CDR3 spans 14 amino acids. The CDR3 region has the DNA TGTGCCAGCAGCTTATTCGGGAGGGGAGGTGAGCAGTACTTC. Protein: CASSLFGRGGEQYF.

This chain uses TRBV5-6 with TRBJ2-1; a weak D match, TRBD2 (5 bases). Germline CDR1 and CDR2: SGHDT and YYEEEE. The V end lost 1 base, the J end lost 5 bases, and 13 bases lay between the germline ends. The CDR3 spans 15 residues. CDR3 residues: CASSLFTRQHNEQFF. CDR3 nucleotide sequence: TGTGCCAGCAGCTTGTTCACTAGACAACACAATGAGCAGTTCTTC.

This sequence joins TRBV27 and TRBJ2-5; D is undetermined. CDR1 and CDR2 from the germline V gene are MNHEY and SMNVEV (reference sequence). V lost 6 bases, J lost 5 bases, and 10 bases lay in between. CDR3 length: 12 amino acids. The DNA for the CDR3 is TGTGCCAGCAGCTCCCTCGGGGAGACCCAGTACTTC. The encoded protein is CASSSLGETQYF.

In this sample, this clone is medium-sized (0.01 to 0.1%). The chain employs TRBV30 and TRBJ2-7; 9 positions agree with TRBD2. V lost 7 bases, J lost 1 base, and 14 bases stayed unmatched. The CDR3 length is 16 residues. The germline V gene encodes CDR1 GTSNPN and CDR2 SVGIG (reference sequence). CDR3 nucleotides: TGTGCCTACCACACACCGGGACTAGCTGTATCCTACGAGCAGTACTTC. Protein product: CAYHTPGLAVSYEQYF.

This chain uses TRBV29-1 with TRBJ2-6, with D unresolved. In germline, CDR1 is SQVTM, CDR2 ANQGSEA. The CDR3 has 13 amino acids. V lost 8 bases and J 0 bases, leaving 8 bases between the germline ends. CDR3 sequence (DNA): TGCAGCATGTATGTCTCTGGGGCCAACGTCCTGACTTTC. Its translation is CSMYVSGANVLTF.

This clone rates as medium-sized. The rearrangement uses TRBV3-1 (or the pseudogene TRBV3-2) and TRBJ2-7, with D perhaps TRBD2 (7 bases). From germline, CDR1 is LGHDT and CDR2 YNNKEL (reference sequence). The ends were cut back, 5 bases at V and 7 bases at J, with 21 bases in the middle. CDR3 length equals 15 residues. CDR3 nucleotides: TGTGCCAGCAGCGGTCGGGGGGCCCGTCGATCGGAGCAGTACTTC. Translation gives CASSGRGARRSEQYF.

The V and J genes are TRBV15 and TRBJ2-5, with 7 bases identical to TRBD2. Germline CDR1 is LNHNV and CDR2 is YYDKDF (reference sequence). CDR3 length equals 15 residues. Unmatched junction bases numbered 6, after V lost 0 bases and J lost 5 bases. CDR3 loop: CATSRELGGTETQYF. The CDR3 DNA reads as TGTGCCACCAGCAGAGAGCTGGGAGGGACGGAGACCCAGTACTTC.

The chain has TRBV2 and TRBJ2-7; the match to TRBD1 covers 7 bases. From germline, CDR1 is SNHLY and CDR2 FYNNEI. The V segment lost 6 bases and the J segment 3 bases; nucleotides outside the gene matches: 8. This CDR3 is built from 14 residues. CDR3 bases: TGTGCCAGCAGATCCGGGACAGAGGTCTACGAGCAGTACTTC. It is translated as CASRSGTEVYEQYF.

V usage is TRBV2 and J usage is TRBJ1-2; D unclear. Germline loops: CDR1 SNHLY, CDR2 FYNNEI. Trimming cost V 5 bases and J 4 bases, with 8 bases left between them. The CDR3 loop spans 12 amino acids. CDR3 DNA: TGTGCCAGCAGTCCAGATGTCTATGGCTACACCTTC. The encoded protein is CASSPDVYGYTF.

The rearrangement links TRBV19 to TRBJ2-6; D is unclear. The CDR3 runs to 16 residues. Germline V gene sequence: CDR1 LNHDA, CDR2 SQIVND (reference sequence). The V gene lost 3 bases and the J gene lost 0 bases, with 9 bases spanning the gap. CDR3 DNA: TGTGCCAGTAGTATTGGGCTTAACTCTGGGGCCAACGTCCTGACTTTC. It translates to CASSIGLNSGANVLTF.